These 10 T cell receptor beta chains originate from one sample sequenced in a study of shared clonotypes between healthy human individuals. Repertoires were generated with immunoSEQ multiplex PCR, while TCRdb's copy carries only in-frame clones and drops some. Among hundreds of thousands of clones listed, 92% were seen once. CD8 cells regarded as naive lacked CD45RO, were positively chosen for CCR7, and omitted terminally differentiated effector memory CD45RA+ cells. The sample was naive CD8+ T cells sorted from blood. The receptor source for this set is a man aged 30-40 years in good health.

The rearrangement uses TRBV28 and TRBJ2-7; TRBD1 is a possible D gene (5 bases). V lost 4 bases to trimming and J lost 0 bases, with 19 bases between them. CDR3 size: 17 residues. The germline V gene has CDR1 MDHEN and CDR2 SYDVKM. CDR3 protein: CASSSIRLTASSYEQYF. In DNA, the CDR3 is TGTGCCAGCAGTTCTATTCGCCTGACAGCAAGCTCCTACGAGCAGTACTTC.

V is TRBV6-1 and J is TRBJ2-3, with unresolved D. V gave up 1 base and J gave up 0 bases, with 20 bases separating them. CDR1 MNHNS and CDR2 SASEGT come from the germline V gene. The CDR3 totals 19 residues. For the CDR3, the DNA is TGTGCCAGCAGTGAAGACCCGCCAGGATCAAGCGCTAGCACAGATACGCAGTATTTT. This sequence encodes CASSEDPPGSSASTDTQYF.

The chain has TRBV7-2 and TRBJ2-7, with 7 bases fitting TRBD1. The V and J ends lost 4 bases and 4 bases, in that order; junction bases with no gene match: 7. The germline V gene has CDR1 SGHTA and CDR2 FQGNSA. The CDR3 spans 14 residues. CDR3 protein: CASSSGQTDYEQYF. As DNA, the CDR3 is TGTGCCAGCAGCTCGGGACAGACGGATTACGAGCAGTACTTC.

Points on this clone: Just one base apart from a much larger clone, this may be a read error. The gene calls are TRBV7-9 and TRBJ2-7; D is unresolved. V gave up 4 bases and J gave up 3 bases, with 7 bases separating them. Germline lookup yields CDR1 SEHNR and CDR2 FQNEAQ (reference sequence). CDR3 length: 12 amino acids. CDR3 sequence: CASSSQNYEQYF. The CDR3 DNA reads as TGTGCCAGCAGCTCCCAGAACTACGAGCAGTACTTC.

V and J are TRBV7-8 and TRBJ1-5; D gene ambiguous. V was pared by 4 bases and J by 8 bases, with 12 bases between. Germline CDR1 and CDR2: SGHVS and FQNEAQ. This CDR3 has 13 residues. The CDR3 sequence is CASSSTGQEPQHF. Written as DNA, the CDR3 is TGTGCCAGCAGCTCGACGGGTCAGGAGCCCCAGCATTTT.

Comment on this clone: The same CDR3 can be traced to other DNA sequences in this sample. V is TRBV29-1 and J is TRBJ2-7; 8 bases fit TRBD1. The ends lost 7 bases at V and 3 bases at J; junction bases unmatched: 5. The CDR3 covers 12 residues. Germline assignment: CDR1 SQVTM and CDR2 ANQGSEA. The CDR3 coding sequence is TGCAGCGCCGGGACAGGAGACTACGAGCAGTACTTC. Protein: CSAGTGDYEQYF.

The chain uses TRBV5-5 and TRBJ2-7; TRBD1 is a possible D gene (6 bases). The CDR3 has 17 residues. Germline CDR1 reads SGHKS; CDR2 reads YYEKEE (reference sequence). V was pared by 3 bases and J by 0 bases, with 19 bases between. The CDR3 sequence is CASSSDDNTGNSYEQYF. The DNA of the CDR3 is TGTGCCAGCAGCTCCGACGATAATACAGGGAACTCCTACGAGCAGTACTTC.

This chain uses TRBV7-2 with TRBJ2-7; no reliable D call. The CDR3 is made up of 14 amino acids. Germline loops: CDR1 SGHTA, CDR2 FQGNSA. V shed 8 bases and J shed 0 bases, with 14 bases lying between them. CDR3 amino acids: CASGNVRNSYEQYF. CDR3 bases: TGTGCCAGCGGTAATGTGCGGAACTCCTACGAGCAGTACTTC.

This CDR3 reads CASSLEPGQGEFF. CDR3 coding DNA: TGTGCCAGCAGCTTAGAGCCAGGACAGGGCGAGTTCTTC. This rearrangement joins TRBV11-2 to TRBJ2-1; 8 bases are a match to TRBD1. This CDR3 is built from 13 residues. Germline values: CDR1 SGHAT, CDR2 FQNNGV. The J segment lost 14 bases and the V segment lost 0 bases, leaving 6 bases of the junction unmatched.

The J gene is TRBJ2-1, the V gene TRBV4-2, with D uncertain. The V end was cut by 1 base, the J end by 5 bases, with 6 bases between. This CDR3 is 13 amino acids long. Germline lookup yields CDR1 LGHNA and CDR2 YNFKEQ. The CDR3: CASSQVGDNEQFF. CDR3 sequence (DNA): TGTGCCAGCAGCCAAGTCGGAGACAATGAGCAGTTCTTC.